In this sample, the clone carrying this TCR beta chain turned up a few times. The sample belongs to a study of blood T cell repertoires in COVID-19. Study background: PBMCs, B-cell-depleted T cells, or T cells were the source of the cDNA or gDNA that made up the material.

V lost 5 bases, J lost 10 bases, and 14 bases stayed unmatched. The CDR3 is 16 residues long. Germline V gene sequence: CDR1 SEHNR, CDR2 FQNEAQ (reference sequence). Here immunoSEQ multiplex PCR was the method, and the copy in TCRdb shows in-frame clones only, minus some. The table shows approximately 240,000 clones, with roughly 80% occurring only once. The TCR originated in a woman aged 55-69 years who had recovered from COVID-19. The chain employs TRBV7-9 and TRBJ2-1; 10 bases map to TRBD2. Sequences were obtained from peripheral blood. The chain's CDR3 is CASSPLTSGAAREQFF. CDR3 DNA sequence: TGTGCCAGCAGCCCTCTAACTAGCGGGGCGGCCCGAGAGCAGTTCTTC. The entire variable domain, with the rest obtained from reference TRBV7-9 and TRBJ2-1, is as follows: DTGVSQNPRHKITKRGQNVTFRCDPISEHNRLYWYRQTLGQGPEFLTYFQNEAQLEKSRLLSDRFSAERPKGSFSTLEIQRTEQGDSAMYLCASSPLTSGAAREQFFGPGTRLTVL.